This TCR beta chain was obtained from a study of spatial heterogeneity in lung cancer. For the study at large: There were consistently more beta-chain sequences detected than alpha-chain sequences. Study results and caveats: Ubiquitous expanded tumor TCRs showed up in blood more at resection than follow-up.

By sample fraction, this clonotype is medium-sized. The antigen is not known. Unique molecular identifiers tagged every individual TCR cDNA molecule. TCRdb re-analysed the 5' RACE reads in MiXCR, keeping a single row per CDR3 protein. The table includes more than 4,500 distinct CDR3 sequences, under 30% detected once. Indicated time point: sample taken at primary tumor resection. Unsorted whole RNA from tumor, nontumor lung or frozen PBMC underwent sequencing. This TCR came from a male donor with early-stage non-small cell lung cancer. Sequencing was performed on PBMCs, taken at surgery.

The CDR3 nucleotides read TGTGCCAGCAGTTTAGGTCGAGAGCAGTTCTTC. Protein product: CASSLGREQFF. This chain links TRBV12-3 or TRBV12-4 with TRBJ2-1, with no clear D. The CDR3 is 11 residues long. V was pared by 1 base and J by 10 bases, with 5 bases between.